The TCR beta chain under discussion was sequenced for a study of CD4 T cells in relation to SARS-CoV-2 and coronaviruses. The study's findings and limits: This crossreactivity analysis covered spike protein alone, no other viral proteins.

Notes on this clone: Its antigen is unidentified.

Repertoires were generated with immunoSEQ multiplex PCR, while TCRdb's copy carries only in-frame clones and drops some. This sample has about 59,000 clones, with 80% to 90% found just once. The V gene's germline CDR1 is SGHKS and CDR2 YYEKEE (reference sequence). With V trimmed by 4 bases and J by 4 bases, 11 bases remained unmatched. This CDR3 spans 15 amino acids. Before the COVID-19 pandemic, during about 2011-2019, CD4+ T cells were taken from unexposed donors. The rearrangement joins TRBV5-5 to TRBJ2-7; TRBD1 agrees at 7 bases. The sample comprised memory CD4+ T cells from PBMCs. This clonotype was sampled from a human donor in good health. CDR3 DNA: TGTGCCAGCAGCGAGGTGGGGACAGACCTATACGAGCAGTACTTC. This codes for CASSEVGTDLYEQYF.